The 14 T cell receptor beta chains listed next were all sequenced from one sample in a study of T cell repertoires and HLA-DP antigens. The protocol was immunoSEQ multiplex PCR, while the TCRdb copy is restricted to in-frame clones and leaves out a portion. Among about 110,000 clones listed, 80% to 95% were seen once. These receptors have no known antigen. The sample taken for sequencing was CD4+ T cells from PBMCs. All receptors come from a woman aged 18-29 years in good health and CMV-seronegative.

This chain joins TRBV5-1 and TRBJ2-3, with 7 bases aligning to TRBD1. Germline lookup yields CDR1 SGHRS and CDR2 YFSETQ. Trimming at V came to 1 base and at J to 0 bases, leaving 11 bases not matched to a gene. The CDR3 loop spans 18 amino acids. CDR3 DNA sequence: TGCGCCAGCAGCTTGATGGGACAGAGACCTACTAGCACAGATACGCAGTATTTT. Protein: CASSLMGQRPTSTDTQYF.

The chain recombines TRBV5-6 with TRBJ2-5; possibly TRBD1 for D (6 bases). CDR1 is SGHDT, CDR2 YYEEEE, per germline. The CDR3 extends over 15 amino acids. V was trimmed by 4 bases and J by 5 bases, leaving 18 bases between them. CDR3 sequence (DNA): TGTGCCAGCAGCCCGACAGGAACCCTTCGGGAGACCCAGTACTTC. This codes for CASSPTGTLRETQYF.

In its sample, this clone was seen a few times. The sample has other DNA sequences that encode this CDR3 too. This rearrangement joins TRBV7-9 to TRBJ1-5; TRBD1 agrees at 9 bases. J lost 2 bases, V lost 3 bases, and 5 bases had no gene match. Germline values: CDR1 SEHNR, CDR2 FQNEAQ (reference sequence). The CDR3 loop spans 16 amino acids. CDR3 amino acids: CASSFGWDRGNQPQHF. CDR3 in DNA: TGTGCCAGCAGCTTCGGGTGGGACAGGGGCAATCAGCCCCAGCATTTT.

V gene TRBV4-1 combines with J gene TRBJ1-2, with unresolved D. Per germline, CDR1 MGHRA and CDR2 YSYEKL. There are 15 residues in the CDR3. Trimming stripped 0 bases from V and 8 bases from J, with 16 bases between. CDR3 sequence reads: CASSQDRTDPRGYTF. CDR3 nucleotide sequence: TGCGCCAGCAGCCAAGACCGGACGGACCCGAGGGGCTACACCTTC.

The rearrangement links TRBV6-1 to TRBJ1-5, with a weak D call TRBD1 (6 bases). The V end lost 5 bases, the J end lost 4 bases, and 15 bases lay between the germline ends. The CDR3 runs 15 residues. Germline assignment: CDR1 MNHNS and CDR2 SASEGT. CDR3 sequence reads: CASSSQGLLNQPQHF. CDR3 bases: TGTGCCAGCAGTAGCCAGGGGCTGTTGAATCAGCCCCAGCATTTT.

The chain employs TRBV11-3 and TRBJ2-7; D gene ambiguous. The germline V gene has CDR1 SGHNT and CDR2 YENEEA. The CDR3 is 16 amino acids. Trimming took off 0 bases at V and 0 bases at J, with 12 bases between the two ends. CDR3 sequence: CASSLDPPGSSYEQYV. The DNA of the CDR3 is TGTGCCAGCAGCTTAGATCCCCCGGGCAGCTCCTACGAGCAGTACGTC.

The rearrangement joins TRBV27 to TRBJ1-4; D might be TRBD1 (5 bases). Trimming removed 8 bases from V and 7 bases from J, with 17 bases in between. The CDR3 covers 14 residues. CDR1 and CDR2 from the germline V gene are MNHEY and SMNVEV (reference sequence). In DNA form, the CDR3 reads TGTGCCAGCCGATTGCAGGGTACTGCTGAAAAACTGTTTTTT. Residues: CASRLQGTAEKLFF.

This chain joins TRBV2 and TRBJ2-1; TRBD2 matches at 7 bases. The germline gives CDR1 SNHLY, CDR2 FYNNEI. The CDR3 sequence is 15 residues long. V lost 6 bases to trimming and J lost 8 bases; unmatched junction nucleotides: 13. Here the CDR3 reads CASRVGLPSFDEQFF. DNA of the CDR3: TGTGCCAGCAGGGTGGGACTACCCTCGTTCGATGAGCAGTTCTTC. The entire variable domain, with the rest obtained from reference TRBV2 and TRBJ2-1, is as follows: EPEVTQTPSHQVTQMGQEVILRCVPISNHLYFYWYRQILGQKVEFLVSFYNNEISEKSEIFDDQFSVERPDGSNFTLKIRSTKLEDSAMYFCASRVGLPSFDEQFFGPGTRLTVL.

The rearrangement links TRBV11-2 to TRBJ2-7, with D perhaps matching TRBD2 (6 bases). Germline-derived CDR1 and CDR2 are SGHAT and FQNNGV. The CDR3 extends over 18 amino acids. The ends were cut back, 0 bases at V and 0 bases at J, with 18 bases in the middle. CDR3 protein: CASSLDSVLSGYSYEQYF. CDR3 bases: TGTGCCAGCAGCTTAGATTCTGTTTTAAGCGGGTACTCCTACGAGCAGTACTTC.

V gene TRBV28 combines with J gene TRBJ2-1; TRBD2 matches 7 bases. The V and J ends lost 2 bases and 1 base, in that order; junction bases with no gene match: 14. Germline CDR1 is MDHEN and CDR2 is SYDVKM. The CDR3 is 19 residues long. CDR3 protein: CASSLGITLGRASYNEQFF. The CDR3 coding sequence is TGTGCCAGCAGTTTAGGGATAACCCTGGGGAGGGCGTCCTACAATGAGCAGTTCTTC.

The chain combines TRBV2 with TRBJ2-7; D call uncertain. In germline, CDR1 is SNHLY, CDR2 FYNNEI. This CDR3 contains 11 residues. The V end was cut by 8 bases, the J end by 5 bases, with 10 bases between. The CDR3 bases are TGTGCCAGCGGCAGCGAGGACGAGCAGTACTTC. Protein sequence: CASGSEDEQYF.

The rearrangement joins TRBV6-6 to TRBJ2-7, with D perhaps matching TRBD1 (6 bases). The CDR3 totals 14 residues. Germline CDR1 and CDR2: MNHNY and SVGAGI (reference sequence). The V gene lost 10 bases and the J gene lost 0 bases, with 16 bases spanning the gap. The CDR3 DNA sequence: TGTGCCACCCGAGACCGGGACACCTCCTACGAGCAGTACTTC. As protein: CATRDRDTSYEQYF.

This rearrangement joins TRBV11-2 to TRBJ2-5; 14 bases line up with TRBD2. CDR1 and CDR2 from the germline V gene are SGHAT and FQNNGV. V dropped 5 bases and J dropped 8; count of bases not matched to a gene: 4. The CDR3 totals 14 residues. CDR3 region: CASSRGLAGVTQYF. CDR3 coding DNA: TGTGCCAGCAGCCGGGGACTAGCGGGAGTCACCCAGTACTTC. Full variable domain (rest looked up from reference TRBV11-2 and TRBJ2-5): EAGVAQSPRYKIIEKRQSVAFWCNPISGHATLYWYQQILGQGPKLLIQFQNNGVVDDSQLPKDRFSAERLKGVDSTLKIQPAKLEDSAVYLCASSRGLAGVTQYFGPGTRLLVL.

This rearrangement joins TRBV6-1 to TRBJ1-2, with 7 bases fitting TRBD1. The CDR3 extends over 12 amino acids. The V segment lost 6 bases and the J segment 5 bases; nucleotides outside the gene matches: 3. CDR1 is MNHNS, CDR2 SASEGT, per germline. The CDR3 reads CASRGTVYGYTF. The CDR3, as DNA: TGTGCCAGCAGGGGGACAGTTTATGGCTACACCTTC.